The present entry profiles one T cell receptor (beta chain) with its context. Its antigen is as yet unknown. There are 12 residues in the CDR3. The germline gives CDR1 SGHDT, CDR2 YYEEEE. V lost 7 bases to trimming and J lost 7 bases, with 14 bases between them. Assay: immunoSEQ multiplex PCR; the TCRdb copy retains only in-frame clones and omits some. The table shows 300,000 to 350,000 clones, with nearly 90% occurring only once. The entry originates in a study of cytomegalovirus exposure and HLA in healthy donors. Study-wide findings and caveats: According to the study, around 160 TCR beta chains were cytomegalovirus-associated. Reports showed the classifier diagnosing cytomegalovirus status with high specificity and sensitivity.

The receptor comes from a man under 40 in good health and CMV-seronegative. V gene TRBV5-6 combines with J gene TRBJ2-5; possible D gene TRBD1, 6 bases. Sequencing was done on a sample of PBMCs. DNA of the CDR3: TGTGCCAGCCACCACAGGGAAAGGACCCAGTACTTC. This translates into CASHHRERTQYF.